This entry lists 28 T cell receptor beta chains sequenced from one sample in a study of blood T cells in healthy people across ages. Combining a sample-barcoded 5' primer with a J-beta primer mix, a second PCR ran for roughly 7 to 12 cycles. MiXCR, run by TCRdb on the 5' RACE reads, gives a single entry per CDR3 protein. The profile covers around 1,000,000 distinct CDR3 sequences, with less than 25% appearing a single time and around 0.75% taken by the ten largest. In addition, the sample was reused for a study of T cells of mothers and their children.

The sequencing input was blood. These receptors came from a girl aged 2 to 9 in good health.

This clonotype was seen a single time. The CDR3 DNA sequence: TGTGCCAGCAGTCGTCTGGGCGTGAATGAGCAGTTCTTC. It yields the protein CASSRLGVNEQFF. J is TRBJ2-1 and V is TRBV5-6; the D is unclear. CDR3 length: 13 residues. Looked up from germline, CDR1 is SGHDT and CDR2 is YYEEEE. The V end was cut by 5 bases, the J end by 7 bases, with 13 bases between.

A few counts support this clonotype. The rearrangement links TRBV10-1 to TRBJ2-4; D possibly matches TRBD1 or TRBD2 (6 bases each). This CDR3 comprises 10 residues. V was clipped by 8 bases and J by 10 bases, with 9 bases between them. Germline-derived CDR1 and CDR2 are WNHNN and SYGVQD (reference sequence). CDR3 sequence (DNA): TGCGCCAGCGAAGGGGGGATTCAGTACTTC. Its translation: CASEGGIQYF.

This clonotype was detected a few times. The V call is TRBV5-1, the J call TRBJ2-5; TRBD2 matches 11 bases. There are 17 residues in the CDR3. V shed 0 bases and J 0 bases; nucleotides not matched to a gene: 4. Germline assignment: CDR1 SGHRS and CDR2 YFSETQ. The CDR3 DNA reads TGCGCCAGCAGCTTGGTACTAGCGGGAGCGAACCAAGAGACCCAGTACTTC. It is translated as CASSLVLAGANQETQYF.

A few counts support this clonotype. This chain joins TRBV12-3 or TRBV12-4 and TRBJ1-2; TRBD1 might be the D (6 bases). V was pared by 7 bases and J by 9 bases, with 12 bases between. CDR3 size: 11 residues. Here the CDR3 reads CASTRGRSYTF. The DNA for the CDR3 is TGTGCCAGCACCAGGGGTCGGAGCTACACCTTC.

This clonotype was picked up a small number of times. This rearrangement joins TRBV29-1 to TRBJ2-1; TRBD2 agrees at 8 bases. Germline values: CDR1 SQVTM, CDR2 ANQGSEA. This CDR3 region has 19 residues. The junction had 13 bases not matched to a gene; V was cut back by 0 bases and J by 0 bases. CDR3 DNA sequence: TGCAGCGTTGAAGATCTCACGGGCGGGGGGAGGAGCTCCTACAATGAGCAGTTCTTC. As protein: CSVEDLTGGGRSSYNEQFF.

This clonotype turned up a few times. The chain recombines TRBV27 with TRBJ2-1; 8 nucleotides line up with TRBD2. Germline assignment: CDR1 MNHEY and CDR2 SMNVEV (reference sequence). The CDR3 consists of 16 residues. Trimming took 0 bases from V and 8 from J; bases not matched to a gene: 9. CDR3 sequence: CASSLSPGGPLDEQFF. As DNA, the CDR3 is TGTGCCAGCAGTTTATCGCCGGGAGGGCCCCTAGATGAGCAGTTCTTC.

The chain is built from TRBV6-1 and TRBJ1-6, with a weak D call TRBD1 (5 bases). V dropped 6 bases and J dropped 0 bases, with 6 bases sitting between them. This CDR3 has 14 amino acids. Germline CDR1 is MNHNS and CDR2 is SASEGT. CDR3 nucleotide sequence: TGTGCCAGCAGGGGGGGCTCCTATAATTCACCCCTCCACTTT. Translating gives CASRGGSYNSPLHF.

This clonotype appeared a few times. This chain joins TRBV6-1 and TRBJ1-1, with D perhaps matching TRBD1 (6 bases). V gave up 1 base and J gave up 2 bases, with 8 bases separating them. CDR1 is MNHNS, CDR2 SASEGT, per germline. The CDR3 extends over 14 amino acids. CDR3 sequence reads: CASSEDRENTEAFF. In DNA, the CDR3 is TGTGCCAGCAGTGAAGACAGGGAAAACACTGAAGCTTTCTTT.

Concerning this clonotype: This CDR3 fails to terminate in the conserved phenylalanine or tryptophan, so it likely reflects a read error. The V and J genes are TRBV7-2 and TRBJ2-5, with D possibly being TRBD1 or TRBD2 (5 bases each). The CDR3 totals 16 residues. Germline V CDR1 and CDR2: SGHTA, FQGNSA. Trimming shortened V by 4 bases and J by 7 bases, and 22 bases separated the two germline ends. CDR3 sequence reads: CASSSGTGTAVGTQYL. CDR3 sequence (DNA): TGTGCCAGCAGCTCGGGAACCGGGACCGCGGTCGGGACCCAGTACCTC.

The V and J genes are TRBV7-2 and TRBJ2-5; 9 nucleotides line up with TRBD1. Near its end, the DNA agrees better with TRBJ2-7, so the J call may be wrong. This CDR3 comprises 15 residues. Germline assignment: CDR1 SGHTA and CDR2 FQGNSA. CDR3 in amino acids: CASSLEGTGTYEQYF. CDR3 DNA: TGTGCCAGCAGCCTAGAGGGGACAGGGACCTACGAGCAGTACTTC.

A few counts support this clonotype. This may arise from a read error, as a much more abundant clone is one base away. This CDR3 is CASHAPGYNGQFF. The DNA for the CDR3 is TGTGCCAGTCACGCCCCGGGGTACAATGGGCAGTTCTTC. The chain is built from TRBV11-1 and TRBJ2-1; TRBD2 might be the D (5 bases). Germline CDR1 and CDR2: SGHAT and FQDESV (reference sequence). CDR3 length: 13 residues.

This clonotype turned up a few times. This rearrangement joins TRBV29-1 to TRBJ2-2; D gene uncertain. The CDR3 runs 14 residues. Germline assignment: CDR1 SQVTM and CDR2 ANQGSEA. V lost 6 bases and J 2 bases, leaving 13 bases between the germline ends. The CDR3 reads CSVTGSLNTGELFF. The CDR3 nucleotides are TGCAGCGTCACCGGGTCTTTAAACACCGGGGAGCTGTTTTTT.

A few counts support this clonotype. The chain recombines TRBV7-8 with TRBJ2-1; D remains unclear. The end of the DNA is better explained by TRBJ2-7, so the J call may be wrong. This CDR3 spans 13 amino acids. In germline, CDR1 is SGHVS, CDR2 FQNEAQ. The CDR3: CASSTIGSYEQYF. CDR3 nucleotides: TGTGCCAGCAGCACAATAGGCTCCTACGAGCAGTACTTC.

This chain uses TRBV29-1 with TRBJ1-2, with unresolved D. The CDR3 extends over 10 amino acids. The germline V and J ends were trimmed by 4 bases and 5 bases, with 5 bases remaining between them. CDR1 and CDR2 (germline): SQVTM, ANQGSEA. This CDR3 reads CSVAGYGYTF. In DNA, the CDR3 is TGCAGCGTTGCGGGGTATGGCTACACCTTC.

The rearrangement joins TRBV13 to TRBJ1-2; D possibly corresponds to TRBD1 (5 bases). This CDR3 region has 15 residues. Germline V gene sequence: CDR1 PRHDT, CDR2 FYEKMQ (reference sequence). Trimming stripped 3 bases from V and 8 bases from J, with 19 bases between. DNA for the CDR3: TGTGCCAGCAGCTTGGGTGGGGGAGTGCCCTTCGGCTACACCTTC. Translating it yields CASSLGGGVPFGYTF.

V is TRBV7-9 and J is TRBJ2-5; the D gene is possibly TRBD2 (6 bases). The J call may be faulty, since TRBJ2-1 better matches the DNA end. Germline V lookup: CDR1 SEHNR, CDR2 FQNEAQ (reference sequence). This CDR3 has 15 amino acids. The CDR3 coding sequence is TGTGCCAGCAGCTTCTCCGGCGGGAACACCGATGAGCAGTTCTTC. It codes for CASSFSGGNTDEQFF.

This chain uses TRBV11-2 with TRBJ2-5, with D perhaps TRBD1 (6 bases). TRBJ2-7 explains the end of the DNA better; the J call may be wrong. Germline values: CDR1 SGHAT, CDR2 FQNNGV. The CDR3 loop spans 16 amino acids. The CDR3 region has the DNA TGTGCCAGCAGCTTAGCGTTTGTTGTACAGGGCTACGAGCAGTACTTC. Translation: CASSLAFVVQGYEQYF.

The chain employs TRBV14 and TRBJ2-5; a weak D match, TRBD1 (5 bases). CDR3 length: 15 amino acids. The germline CDR1 and CDR2 sequences are SGHDN and FVKESK. V was pared by 1 base and J by 1 base, with 10 bases between. The CDR3 reads CASSQATDVQETQYF. The CDR3 nucleotides are TGTGCCAGCAGCCAAGCGACAGACGTCCAAGAGACCCAGTACTTC.

This clonotype was observed a handful of times. J is TRBJ2-3 and V is TRBV7-9; unclear D gene. The CDR3 extends over 12 amino acids. The germline gives CDR1 SEHNR, CDR2 FQNEAQ (reference sequence). Trimming took 5 bases from V and 12 from J, leaving 15 bases between them. The CDR3 protein is CASSIPGPSQYF. As DNA, the CDR3 is TGTGCCAGCAGCATCCCCGGGCCCTCCCAGTATTTT.

Points on this clonotype: A much larger clone lies one base from this, so it may be a read error. The genes are TRBV29-1 and TRBJ2-1; no reliable D call. CDR3 length equals 11 residues. The V gene's germline CDR1 is SQVTM and CDR2 ANQGSEA. V was pared by 5 bases and J by 0 bases, with 2 bases between. In DNA form, the CDR3 reads TGCAGCGTTCGCTCCTACAATGAGCAGTTCTTC. Protein sequence: CSVRSYNEQFF.

The genes are TRBV6-5 and TRBJ2-7; tentatively, D is TRBD1 or TRBD2 (5 bases each). The germline V and J ends were trimmed by 4 bases and 6 bases, with 19 bases remaining between them. The CDR3 is made up of 15 amino acids. From germline, CDR1 is MNHEY and CDR2 SVGAGI. This CDR3 reads CASSSPRRELIEQYF. The CDR3 bases are TGTGCCAGCAGTTCCCCTCGCAGGGAGCTTATCGAGCAGTACTTC.

This clonotype was seen a handful of times. V gene TRBV9 combines with J gene TRBJ2-3; D remains unclear. The V gene's germline CDR1 is SGDLS and CDR2 YYNGEE. The V and J ends lost 4 bases and 5 bases respectively, with 11 bases between them. The CDR3 length is 13 residues. DNA of the CDR3: TGTGCCAGCAGCCGCCAGGACGGAGATACGCAGTATTTT. It codes for CASSRQDGDTQYF.

This clonotype was counted once. The chain is built from TRBV6-5 and TRBJ2-5; TRBD2 is a possible D gene (6 bases). The end of the DNA fits TRBJ2-1 better, so the J call may be wrong. CDR1 and CDR2 from the germline V gene are MNHEY and SVGAGI. CDR3 length: 15 amino acids. The DNA of the CDR3 is TGTGCCAGCAGTTGGGGGGTGACCACCTACAATGAGCAGTTCTTC. Its protein product is CASSWGVTTYNEQFF.

For the CDR3, the DNA is TGTGCCAGCGGATGGGACAGGGTGCTGGTTGAGCAGTACTTC. Translating it yields CASGWDRVLVEQYF. The chain is built from TRBV12-3 or TRBV12-4 and TRBJ2-7; 9 bases map to TRBD1. J was trimmed by 7 bases and V by 8 bases; bases with no gene match: 12. The CDR3 contains 14 residues.

The chain is built from TRBV3-1 and TRBJ2-5; no clear D. Trimming shortened V by 4 bases and J by 0 bases, and 6 bases separated the two germline ends. The CDR3 runs to 13 residues. Germline-derived CDR1 and CDR2 are LGHDT and YNNKEL (reference sequence). Here the CDR3 DNA reads TGTGCCAGCAGCCGCCTAGACCAAGAGACCCAGTACTTC. Amino acid sequence: CASSRLDQETQYF.

V is TRBV6-1 and J is TRBJ1-2, with TRBD1 matching over 8 bases. The CDR3 is 16 amino acids. The V gene's germline CDR1 is MNHNS and CDR2 SASEGT. J was trimmed by 4 bases and V by 3 bases; bases with no gene match: 10. For the CDR3, the DNA is TGTGCCAGCAGTGACTTAACGGACAGGGCTACCTATGGCTACACCTTC. This encodes CASSDLTDRATYGYTF.

The rearrangement uses TRBV12-3 or TRBV12-4 and TRBJ1-5; maybe TRBD1 (6 bases). V was cut by 3 bases and J by 4 bases, with 13 bases left in between. This CDR3 has 15 amino acids. The CDR3 loop reads CASSFGQSNNQPQHF. The CDR3 DNA reads as TGTGCCAGCAGTTTTGGACAGAGTAATAATCAGCCCCAGCATTTT.

The chain links TRBV19 to TRBJ2-5, with D perhaps matching TRBD1 or TRBD2 (5 bases each). V was shortened by 5 bases and J by 7 bases, with 8 bases between the two germline ends. Germline CDR1 LNHDA, CDR2 SQIVND (reference sequence). CDR3 length: 11 amino acids. The CDR3 nucleotides are TGTGCCAGTAGTGGGGACGGGACCCAGTACTTC. Residues: CASSGDGTQYF.